This T cell receptor beta chain was found in a study of blood T cell repertoires in COVID-19. Study-level information: COVID-19 samples, acute and convalescent, were from the United States, Italy and Spain.

Source study methods: Nucleated cell counts were estimated from reference gene primer amplification. Measured with immunoSEQ multiplex PCR; TCRdb has only the in-frame clones, and not every one. From that table come the V and J calls and clone size; the DNA was used to work out D and trimming. The repertoire holds approximately 430,000 clones, roughly 88% seen once, with 1.4% in the top ten. The TCR was taken from a woman aged 30 to 39 with active or convalescent COVID-19. What was sequenced was peripheral blood.

CDR3 region: CSVVDRSNPLNYGYTF. Written as DNA, the CDR3 is TGCAGCGTTGTGGACAGGAGCAACCCTCTAAACTATGGCTACACCTTC. V gene TRBV29-1 combines with J gene TRBJ1-2; 7 bases agree with TRBD1. Germline CDR1 SQVTM, CDR2 ANQGSEA. V lost 4 bases and J lost 2; bases outside the gene matches: 13. The CDR3 spans 16 residues.